This TCR beta chain was sequenced in a study of CD8 T cells in Susac syndrome. The germline V and J ends were trimmed by 6 bases and 0 bases, with 12 bases remaining between them. CDR3 size: 15 residues. Germline CDR1 reads SGHTA; CDR2 reads FQGNSA. Reverse transcription used about 0.5 to 1 ug RNA and random hexamers. TCRdb fed the immunoSEQ multiplex PCR reads into MiXCR, producing one record per CDR3 protein. The data contain roughly 89,000 distinct CDR3 sequences, around 96% of them singletons. Through negative isolation, CD4+ and CD8+ T cells were obtained, while TEMRA cells were enriched using FACS. This clonotype was seen once.

The gene calls are TRBV7-2 and TRBJ2-1; D uncertain. This TCR was sampled from a human donor with Susac syndrome. Sequences were obtained from CD8+ T cells from PBMCs. As DNA, the CDR3 is TGTGCCAGCAGGCCGTCGATCAGCTCCTACAATGAGCAGTTCTTC. Its protein product is CASRPSISSYNEQFF.